The entry below describes one T cell receptor beta chain. The antigen is undetermined. These data belong to a study of shared clonotypes between healthy human individuals. Extraction of genomic DNA in unsorted samples used approximately 100 million PBMCs. Overall study findings and caveats: The represented genetic and exposure-history diversity was limited by the small number of donors.

An even split of each subset's genomic DNA across several immunoSEQ plates was performed. The method was immunoSEQ multiplex PCR; TCRdb's version includes in-frame clones alone and lacks a portion of them. Of about 470,000 clones in the sample, about 76% were seen once. The clonotype was recovered from a woman aged 40 to 50 in good health. Some clones in this sample may be carry-over from other donors' samples. Sequencing input: PBMCs.

For the CDR3, the DNA is TGTGCCAGTAGTATGGGCGGACGCCTCTCTGGAAACACCATATATTTT. Encoded protein: CASSMGGRLSGNTIYF. This chain uses TRBV19 with TRBJ1-3; D not certain. The CDR3 spans 16 residues. V was shortened by 3 bases and J by 0 bases, with 12 bases between the two germline ends. Germline CDR1 LNHDA, CDR2 SQIVND (reference sequence).